The 18 T cell receptor beta chains presented below share a single source sample, sequenced in a study of blood T cell repertoires in COVID-19. Sequenced by immunoSEQ multiplex PCR; TCRdb stores in-frame clones only, minus some. The sample lists 150,000 to 200,000 clones; 80% to 90% were seen once. The sample was peripheral blood. The receptors derive from a man between 65 and 85 years old with active or convalescent COVID-19.

The genes are TRBV7-7 and TRBJ2-2; no clear D. Germline assignment: CDR1 SSHAT and CDR2 FNYEAQ (reference sequence). Trimming cost V 1 base and J 4 bases, with 4 bases left between them. The CDR3 covers 13 residues. The CDR3 reads CASSLGATGELFF. In DNA form, the CDR3 reads TGTGCCAGCAGCTTAGGAGCCACCGGGGAGCTGTTTTTT.

The chain has TRBV19 and TRBJ2-3; 8 nucleotides agree with TRBD2. The germline gives CDR1 LNHDA, CDR2 SQIVND (reference sequence). This CDR3 is built from 15 residues. V lost 3 bases, J lost 4 bases, and 6 bases stayed unmatched. Here the CDR3 reads CASSILTSASDTQYF. The CDR3 region has the DNA TGTGCCAGTAGTATTTTGACTAGCGCTTCAGATACGCAGTATTTT. The full variable domain, rest sourced from reference TRBV19 and TRBJ2-3, is DGGITQSPKYLFRKEGQNVTLSCEQNLNHDAMYWYRQDPGQGLRLIYYSQIVNDFQKGDIAEGYSVSREKKESFPLTVTSAQKNPTAFYLCASSILTSASDTQYFGPGTRLTVL.

The chain employs TRBV18 and TRBJ2-3; D is uncertain. The CDR3 contains 14 residues. Germline loops: CDR1 KGHSH, CDR2 LQKENI. V lost 2 bases, J lost 2 bases, and 8 bases lay in between. Here the CDR3 DNA reads TGTGCCAGCTCACCAACATACCCCACAGATACGCAGTATTTT. Protein sequence: CASSPTYPTDTQYF.

The chain employs TRBV5-4 and TRBJ1-2; 11 positions match TRBD1. V lost 4 bases and J lost 4; bases outside the gene matches: 9. CDR3 length: 16 amino acids. Germline V gene lookup returns CDR1 SGHNT and CDR2 YYREEE (reference sequence). CDR3 DNA: TGTGCCAGCAGCCCGGGACAGGGGGTTTGGCTCTATGGCTACACCTTC. Translated: CASSPGQGVWLYGYTF. The full variable domain, completed using reference TRBV5-4 and TRBJ1-2, is ETGVTQSPTHLIKTRGQQVTLRCSSQSGHNTVSWYQQALGQGPQFIFQYYREEENGRGNFPPRFSGLQFPNYSSELNVNALELDDSALYLCASSPGQGVWLYGYTFGSGTRLTVV.

This clone showed up just once. The rearrangement uses TRBV19 and TRBJ2-6; TRBD2 agrees at 7 bases. Germline CDR1 LNHDA, CDR2 SQIVND (reference sequence). V was pared by 1 base and J by 0 bases, with 0 bases of the junction left unmatched. The CDR3 runs to 16 residues. CDR3 sequence reads: CASSIGGGSGANVLTF. The CDR3 DNA is TGTGCCAGTAGTATAGGGGGGGGCTCTGGGGCCAACGTCCTGACTTTC.

The chain recombines TRBV27 with TRBJ1-6, with D possibly matching TRBD1 (6 bases). V was cut by 8 bases and J by 7 bases, with 15 bases left in between. The CDR3 consists of 14 residues. Germline V gives CDR1 MNHEY, CDR2 SMNVEV (reference sequence). In DNA, the CDR3 is TGTGCCAGCGGTTCAACAGGGTTCAATTCACCCCTCCACTTT. Protein product: CASGSTGFNSPLHF.

The genes are TRBV11-2 and TRBJ2-1; a weak D match, TRBD1 (6 bases). V was pared by 1 base and J by 4 bases, with 11 bases between. CDR1 SGHAT and CDR2 FQNNGV come from the germline V gene. The CDR3 consists of 15 residues. The DNA for the CDR3 is TGTGCCAGCAGCTTAGGTCTCAGGGGATACAATGAGCAGTTCTTC. It specifies CASSLGLRGYNEQFF.

The table lists this clone with many counts. The J gene is TRBJ2-1, the V gene TRBV5-1; no definite D call. The germline CDR1 and CDR2 sequences are SGHRS and YFSETQ. The length of the CDR3 is 15 residues. Trimming left V 0 bases short and J 4 bases short, with 11 bases between. The CDR3 loop is CASSLAWAAYNEQFF. The CDR3 DNA reads TGCGCCAGCAGCTTGGCCTGGGCAGCTTACAATGAGCAGTTCTTC.

V usage is TRBV3-1 (or the pseudogene TRBV3-2) and J usage is TRBJ2-3; 7 bases are a match to TRBD2. Looked up from germline, CDR1 is LGHDT and CDR2 is YNNKEL (reference sequence). V lost 1 base and J lost 1; bases outside the gene matches: 5. The CDR3 contains 16 residues. CDR3 coding DNA: TGTGCCAGCAGCCAAGGGGGAGGGTGGGGCACAGATACGCAGTATTTT. Protein: CASSQGGGWGTDTQYF.

J is TRBJ2-1 and V is TRBV20-1; D ambiguous. V gave up 7 bases and J gave up 2 bases, with 6 bases separating them. Germline CDR1 is DFQATT and CDR2 is SNEGSKA (reference sequence). The CDR3 spans 11 residues. The CDR3 DNA reads TGCAGTGTTGGGCCCTACAATGAGCAGTTCTTC. Amino acids: CSVGPYNEQFF.

The rearrangement uses TRBV5-1 and TRBJ2-2; the D gene is possibly TRBD2 (6 bases). The CDR3 extends over 15 amino acids. Germline CDR1 and CDR2: SGHRS and YFSETQ. The germline V and J ends were trimmed by 5 bases and 3 bases, with 14 bases remaining between them. CDR3 bases: TGCGCCAGCAGACTAGGATCTAGCGACACCGGGGAGCTGTTTTTT. Protein: CASRLGSSDTGELFF.

V usage is TRBV9 and J usage is TRBJ2-1, with 7 bases fitting TRBD2. Unmatched junction bases numbered 4, after V lost 2 bases and J lost 2 bases. This CDR3 is built from 15 residues. The germline V gene has CDR1 SGDLS and CDR2 YYNGEE. The CDR3 spells CASSVAGETYNEQFF. In DNA form, the CDR3 reads TGTGCCAGCAGCGTGGCGGGAGAAACCTACAATGAGCAGTTCTTC.

The chain couples TRBV5-6 to TRBJ2-2; tentative D call: TRBD1 (6 bases). The germline V gene has CDR1 SGHDT and CDR2 YYEEEE. The CDR3 consists of 15 residues. Trimming removed 1 base from V and 5 bases from J, with 12 bases in between. This CDR3 reads CASSLQGRITGELFF. CDR3 bases: TGTGCCAGCAGCTTGCAGGGGAGAATTACCGGGGAGCTGTTTTTT.

The chain is built from TRBV28 and TRBJ2-1; the match to TRBD2 covers 12 bases. The ends lost 7 bases at V and 5 bases at J; junction bases unmatched: 6. CDR3 length: 15 amino acids. Germline CDR1 and CDR2: MDHEN and SYDVKM. The CDR3 here is CASNRGLAGHNEQFF. The CDR3 region has the DNA TGTGCCAGCAACAGAGGACTAGCGGGGCACAATGAGCAGTTCTTC.

The chain links TRBV28 to TRBJ1-2; D remains unclear. Trimming took 2 bases from V and 0 from J, leaving 10 bases between them. Per the germline V gene, CDR1 is MDHEN and CDR2 is SYDVKM. This CDR3 has 15 residues. The CDR3 here is CASSLRLLANYGYTF. In nucleotides, the CDR3 is TGTGCCAGCAGTTTAAGACTTCTAGCTAACTATGGCTACACCTTC.

The chain carries TRBV2 and TRBJ2-7, with TRBD2 matching 8 bases. CDR3 length: 15 amino acids. Germline-derived CDR1 and CDR2 are SNHLY and FYNNEI. J lost 5 bases, V lost 4 bases, and 10 bases had no gene match. For the CDR3, the DNA is TGTGCCAGCAGTGTGGGAGCGGGAGTTGCGGACGAGCAGTACTTC. Translating it yields CASSVGAGVADEQYF.

This chain joins TRBV18 and TRBJ1-5, with a tentative D call TRBD1 (5 bases). The CDR3 consists of 14 residues. Trimming took off 3 bases at V and 5 bases at J, with 11 bases between the two ends. CDR1 and CDR2 (germline): KGHSH, LQKENI. This CDR3 reads CASSPGGGYQPQHF. The CDR3 DNA reads as TGTGCCAGCTCACCGGGGGGAGGGTATCAGCCCCAGCATTTT.

This rearrangement joins TRBV19 to TRBJ1-1, with D perhaps matching TRBD1 (6 bases). V lost 7 bases and J 4 bases, leaving 19 bases between the germline ends. The CDR3 is 15 residues long. Germline V lookup: CDR1 LNHDA, CDR2 SQIVND (reference sequence). The CDR3 bases are TGTGCCAGTACCCCTGGAGGACAGAGGGGCACTGAAGCTTTCTTT. Its protein product is CASTPGGQRGTEAFF.